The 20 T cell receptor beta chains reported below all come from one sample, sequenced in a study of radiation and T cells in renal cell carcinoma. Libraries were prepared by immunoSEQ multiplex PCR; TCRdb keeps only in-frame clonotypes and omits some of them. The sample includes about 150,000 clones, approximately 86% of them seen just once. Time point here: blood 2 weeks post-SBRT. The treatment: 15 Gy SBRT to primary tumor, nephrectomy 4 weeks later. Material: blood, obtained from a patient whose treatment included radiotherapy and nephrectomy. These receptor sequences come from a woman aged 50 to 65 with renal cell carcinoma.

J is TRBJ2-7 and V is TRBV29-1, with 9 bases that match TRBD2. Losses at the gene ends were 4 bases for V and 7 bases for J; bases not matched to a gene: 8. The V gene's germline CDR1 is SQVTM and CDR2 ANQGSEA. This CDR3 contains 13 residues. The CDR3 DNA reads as TGCAGCGTTGGAACTAGCGGGCCGGGGGAGCAGTACTTC. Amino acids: CSVGTSGPGEQYF.

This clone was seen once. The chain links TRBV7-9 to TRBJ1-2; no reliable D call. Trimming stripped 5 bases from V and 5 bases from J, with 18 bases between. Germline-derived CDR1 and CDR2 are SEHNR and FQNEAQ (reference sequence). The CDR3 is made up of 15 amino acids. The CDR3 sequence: CASSKGSAGWYGYTF. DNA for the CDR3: TGTGCCAGCAGCAAGGGCTCGGCCGGCTGGTATGGCTACACCTTC.

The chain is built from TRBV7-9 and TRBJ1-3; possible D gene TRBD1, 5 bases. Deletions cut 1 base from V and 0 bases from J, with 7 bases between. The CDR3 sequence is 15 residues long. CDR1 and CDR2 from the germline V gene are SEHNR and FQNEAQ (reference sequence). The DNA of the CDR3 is TGTGCCAGCAGCTTAGACGGGGGCTCTGGAAACACCATATATTTT. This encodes CASSLDGGSGNTIYF.

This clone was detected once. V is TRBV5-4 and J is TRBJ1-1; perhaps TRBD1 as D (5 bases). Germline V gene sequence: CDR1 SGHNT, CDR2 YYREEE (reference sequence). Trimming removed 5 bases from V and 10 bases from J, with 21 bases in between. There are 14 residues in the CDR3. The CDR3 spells CASSYPDGALGAFF. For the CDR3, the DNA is TGTGCCAGCAGTTACCCCGACGGGGCACTGGGAGCTTTCTTT. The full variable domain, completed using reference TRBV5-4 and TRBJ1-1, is ETGVTQSPTHLIKTRGQQVTLRCSSQSGHNTVSWYQQALGQGPQFIFQYYREEENGRGNFPPRFSGLQFPNYSSELNVNALELDDSALYLCASSYPDGALGAFFGQGTRLTVV.

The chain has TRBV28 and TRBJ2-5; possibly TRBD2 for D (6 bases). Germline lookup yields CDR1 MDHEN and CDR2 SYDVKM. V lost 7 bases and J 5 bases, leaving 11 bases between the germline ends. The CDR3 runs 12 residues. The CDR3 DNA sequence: TGTGCCAGCAATGGGGGGAGGGAGACCCAGTACTTC. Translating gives CASNGGRETQYF.

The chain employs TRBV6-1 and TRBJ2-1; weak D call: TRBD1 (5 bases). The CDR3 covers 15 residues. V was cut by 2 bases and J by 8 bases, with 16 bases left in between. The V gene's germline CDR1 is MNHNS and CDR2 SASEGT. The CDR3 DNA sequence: TGTGCCAGCAGTGAACAGGGAATTATTATCGATGAGCAGTTCTTC. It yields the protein CASSEQGIIIDEQFF.

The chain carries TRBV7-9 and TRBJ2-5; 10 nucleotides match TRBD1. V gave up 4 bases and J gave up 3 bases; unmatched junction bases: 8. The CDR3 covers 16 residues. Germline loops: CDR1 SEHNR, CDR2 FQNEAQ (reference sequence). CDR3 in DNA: TGTGCCAGCAGCTCCACGAAGACAGGGGGCGAAGAGACCCAGTACTTC. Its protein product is CASSSTKTGGEETQYF.

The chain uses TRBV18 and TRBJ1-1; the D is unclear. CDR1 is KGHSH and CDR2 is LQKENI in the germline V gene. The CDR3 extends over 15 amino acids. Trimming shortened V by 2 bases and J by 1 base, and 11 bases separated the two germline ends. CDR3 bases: TGTGCCAGCTCACCAGCGGTGGGTTCGAACACTGAAGCTTTCTTT. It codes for CASSPAVGSNTEAFF. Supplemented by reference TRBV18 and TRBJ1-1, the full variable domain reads NAGVMQNPRHLVRRRGQEARLRCSPMKGHSHVYWYRQLPEEGLKFMVYLQKENIIDESGMPKERFSAEFPKEGPSILRIQQVVRGDSAAYFCASSPAVGSNTEAFFGQGTRLTVV.

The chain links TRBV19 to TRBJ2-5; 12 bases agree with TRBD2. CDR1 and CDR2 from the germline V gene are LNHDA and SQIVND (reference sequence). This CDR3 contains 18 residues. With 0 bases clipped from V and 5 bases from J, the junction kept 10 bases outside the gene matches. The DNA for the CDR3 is TGTGCCAGTAGTATAGATCGGACTAGCGGGGTGGTTTCGGAGACCCAGTACTTC. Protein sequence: CASSIDRTSGVVSETQYF.

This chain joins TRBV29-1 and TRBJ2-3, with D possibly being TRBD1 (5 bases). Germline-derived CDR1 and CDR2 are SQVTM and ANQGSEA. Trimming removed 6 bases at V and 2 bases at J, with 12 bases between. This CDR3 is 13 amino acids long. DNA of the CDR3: TGCAGCGTGTCAAGGGGATACACAGATACGCAGTATTTT. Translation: CSVSRGYTDTQYF.

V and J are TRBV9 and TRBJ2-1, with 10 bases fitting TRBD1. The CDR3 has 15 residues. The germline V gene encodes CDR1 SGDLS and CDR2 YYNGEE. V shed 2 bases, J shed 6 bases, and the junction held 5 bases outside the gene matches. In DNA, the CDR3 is TGTGCCAGCAGCGTCGGGACAGGGGCGCCCAATGAGCAGTTCTTC. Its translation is CASSVGTGAPNEQFF.

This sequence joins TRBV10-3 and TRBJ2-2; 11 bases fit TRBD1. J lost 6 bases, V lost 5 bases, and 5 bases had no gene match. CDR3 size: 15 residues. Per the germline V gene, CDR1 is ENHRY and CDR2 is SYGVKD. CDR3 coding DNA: TGTGCCATCAGTCCCGGGACAGGGGGGGCCGGGGAGCTGTTTTTT. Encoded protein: CAISPGTGGAGELFF.

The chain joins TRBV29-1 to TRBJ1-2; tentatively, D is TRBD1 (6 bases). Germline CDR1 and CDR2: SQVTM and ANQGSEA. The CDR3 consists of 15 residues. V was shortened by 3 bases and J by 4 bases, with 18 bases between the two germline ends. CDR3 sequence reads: CSVDRPDRPTYGYTF. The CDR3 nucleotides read TGCAGCGTTGATCGCCCCGACAGGCCTACCTATGGCTACACCTTC.

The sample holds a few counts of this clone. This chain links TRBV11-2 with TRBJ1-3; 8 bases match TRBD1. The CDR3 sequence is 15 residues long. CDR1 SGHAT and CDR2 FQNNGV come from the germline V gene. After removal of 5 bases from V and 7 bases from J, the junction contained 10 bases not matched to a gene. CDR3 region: CASSQLTGVGNTIYF. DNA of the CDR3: TGTGCCAGCAGCCAATTGACAGGGGTGGGCAACACCATATATTTT.

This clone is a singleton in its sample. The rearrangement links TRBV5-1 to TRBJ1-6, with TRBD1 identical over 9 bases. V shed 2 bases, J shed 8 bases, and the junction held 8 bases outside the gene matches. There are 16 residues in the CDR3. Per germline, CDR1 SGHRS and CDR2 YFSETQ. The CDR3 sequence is CASSLQQGANYSPLHF. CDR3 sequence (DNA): TGCGCCAGCAGCTTACAACAGGGGGCTAACTATTCACCCCTCCACTTT.

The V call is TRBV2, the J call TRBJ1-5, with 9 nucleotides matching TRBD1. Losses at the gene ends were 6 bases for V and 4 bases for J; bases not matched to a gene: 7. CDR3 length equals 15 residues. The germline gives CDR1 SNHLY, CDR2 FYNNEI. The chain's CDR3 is CASSLRQGVNQPQHF. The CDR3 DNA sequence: TGTGCCAGCAGCCTTAGACAGGGGGTGAATCAGCCCCAGCATTTT.

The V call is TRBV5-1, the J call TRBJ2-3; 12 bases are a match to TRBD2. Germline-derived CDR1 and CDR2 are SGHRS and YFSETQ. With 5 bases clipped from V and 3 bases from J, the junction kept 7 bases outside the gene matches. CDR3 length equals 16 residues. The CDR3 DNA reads TGCGCCAGCAGTTCTCGACTAGCGGGGGCGACAGATACGCAGTATTTT. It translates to CASSSRLAGATDTQYF.

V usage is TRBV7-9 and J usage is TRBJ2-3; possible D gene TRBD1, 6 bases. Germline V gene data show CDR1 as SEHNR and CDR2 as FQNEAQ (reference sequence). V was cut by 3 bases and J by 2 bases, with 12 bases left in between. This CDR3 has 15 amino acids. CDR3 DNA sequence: TGTGCCAGCAGCTTGCAGGGGCTTGTCACAGATACGCAGTATTTT. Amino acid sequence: CASSLQGLVTDTQYF.

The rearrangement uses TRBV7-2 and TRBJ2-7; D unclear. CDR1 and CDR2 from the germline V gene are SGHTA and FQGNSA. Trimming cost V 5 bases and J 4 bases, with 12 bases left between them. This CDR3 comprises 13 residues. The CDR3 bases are TGTGCCAGCAGCGTCGGGCGAGATTACGAGCAGTACTTC. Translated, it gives CASSVGRDYEQYF.

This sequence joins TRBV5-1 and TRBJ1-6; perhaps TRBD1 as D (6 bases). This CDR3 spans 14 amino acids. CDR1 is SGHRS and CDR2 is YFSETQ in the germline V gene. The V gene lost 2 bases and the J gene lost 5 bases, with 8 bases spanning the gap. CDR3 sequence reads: CASSFGQNNSPLHF. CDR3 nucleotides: TGCGCCAGCAGCTTCGGACAGAATAATTCACCCCTCCACTTT. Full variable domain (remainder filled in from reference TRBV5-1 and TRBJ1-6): KAGVTQTPRYLIKTRGQQVTLSCSPISGHRSVSWYQQTPGQGLQFLFEYFSETQRNKGNFPGRFSGRQFSNSRSEMNVSTLELGDSALYLCASSFGQNNSPLHFGNGTRLTVT.